This T cell receptor (beta chain) was profiled in a study of T-cell reconstitution after alpha-beta-depleted transplantation in children. Study results and caveats: Counts and diversity of T cells one year after transplant came mostly from newly produced T cells. Reportedly, alpha-beta T cells present about two months post-transplant originated from several hundred expanded clones of graft origin.

This CDR3 region has 15 residues. Germline V gene sequence: CDR1 SGHVS, CDR2 FNYEAQ. V gave up 7 bases and J gave up 5 bases; unmatched junction bases: 7. The library targeted TCRbeta and was prepared with unique molecular identifiers. A single record per CDR3 protein comes from TCRdb applying MiXCR to the PCR reads. The sample comprises around 78,000 distinct CDR3 sequences, about 14% of which are singletons, and 25% to 30% rests with the top ten. With regard to this clonotype: The antigen remains unidentified.

The material was PBMCs, mostly from graft donor cells, obtained 180 days after TCRalphabeta/CD19-depleted stem cell transplant. The source of this sequence is a male patient aged 2-15 years who had a stem cell transplant for acute lymphoblastic leukemia, so the T cells may come from the graft donor. The rearrangement links TRBV7-6 to TRBJ2-1; 11 bases match TRBD2. Here the CDR3 reads CASTFSGRDDNEQFF. For the CDR3, the DNA is TGTGCCAGCACCTTTAGCGGGAGGGATGACAATGAGCAGTTCTTC.